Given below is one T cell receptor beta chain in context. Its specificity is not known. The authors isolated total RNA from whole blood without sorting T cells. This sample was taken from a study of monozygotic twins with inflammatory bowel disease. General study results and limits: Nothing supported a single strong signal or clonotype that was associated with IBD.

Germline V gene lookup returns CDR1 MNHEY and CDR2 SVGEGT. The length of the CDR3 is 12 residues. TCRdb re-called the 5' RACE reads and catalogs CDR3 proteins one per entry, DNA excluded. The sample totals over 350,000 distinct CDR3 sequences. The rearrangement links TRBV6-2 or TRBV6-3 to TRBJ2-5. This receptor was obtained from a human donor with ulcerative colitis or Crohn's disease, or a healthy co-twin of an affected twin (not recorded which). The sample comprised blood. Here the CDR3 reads CASNRGVRTQYF.